One and the same sample provided the 11 T cell receptor beta chains below, sequenced in a study of Ad26.COV2.S vaccination and SARS-CoV-2 variants. The treatment was: 15 to 20 received Ad26.COV2.S at low or high dose, single or two shots; 5 received placebo; per-sample allocation not given. Repertoires come from day 63 after the first vaccine or placebo injection. Method: immunoSEQ multiplex PCR; TCRdb's copy keeps in-frame clones and lacks some. The sample lists approximately 300,000 clones; 85% were seen once. The sample consisted of peripheral blood, taken in a trial of Ad26.COV2.S vaccine versus placebo. These receptors all stem from a person aged 18 to 59 who received the Ad26.COV2.S COVID-19 vaccine or a placebo.

The V gene is TRBV3-1 (or the pseudogene TRBV3-2), the J gene TRBJ2-5; D possibly corresponds to TRBD2 (5 bases). The CDR3 sequence is 15 residues long. The V gene's germline CDR1 is LGHDT and CDR2 YNNKEL (reference sequence). V gave up 2 bases and J gave up 0 bases, with 10 bases separating them. The CDR3 loop reads CASSQRGRYQETQYF. CDR3 bases: TGTGCCAGCAGCCAACGCGGGCGATACCAAGAGACCCAGTACTTC.

This chain links TRBV5-1 with TRBJ2-7; D ambiguous. The V end was cut by 4 bases, the J end by 2 bases, with 19 bases between. The CDR3 has 16 residues. Germline CDR1 and CDR2: SGHRS and YFSETQ. For the CDR3, the DNA is TGCGCCAGCAGCCCCGCTGGGCTGGAAAGTACCTACGAGCAGTACTTC. Its protein product is CASSPAGLESTYEQYF.

The chain combines TRBV10-1 with TRBJ1-1, with TRBD1 as a possible D gene (6 bases). Looked up from germline, CDR1 is WNHNN and CDR2 is SYGVQD (reference sequence). This CDR3 has 13 residues. V was clipped by 9 bases and J by 1 base, with 12 bases between them. The CDR3 coding sequence is TGCGCCAGAAAGGACAGAACGAACACTGAAGCTTTCTTT. It encodes CARKDRTNTEAFF.

This clone has a single count. The rearrangement links TRBV7-9 to TRBJ1-1; D call uncertain. V dropped 5 bases and J dropped 0 bases, with 13 bases sitting between them. This CDR3 is built from 15 residues. In germline, CDR1 is SEHNR, CDR2 FQNEAQ (reference sequence). The CDR3 DNA is TGTGCCAGCAGCCCCCTTCGGTTCATGAACACTGAAGCTTTCTTT. It translates to CASSPLRFMNTEAFF.

The chain employs TRBV10-3 and TRBJ1-6; 10 nucleotides align to TRBD1. The ends lost 5 bases at V and 11 bases at J; junction bases unmatched: 3. Germline CDR1 ENHRY, CDR2 SYGVKD. CDR3 length: 13 residues. CDR3 protein: CAISSDRGPPLHF. The CDR3 DNA follows: TGTGCCATCAGTTCCGACAGGGGGCCACCCCTCCACTTT.

A single count supports this clone. The chain couples TRBV2 to TRBJ2-2; D unclear. CDR1 is SNHLY, CDR2 FYNNEI, per germline. V was cut by 8 bases and J by 0 bases, with 13 bases left in between. The CDR3 consists of 15 residues. For the CDR3, the DNA is TGTGCCAGCTCCCCGCCAGGAACGAACACCGGGGAGCTGTTTTTT. It specifies CASSPPGTNTGELFF.

This clone turned up a few times. CDR3 coding DNA: TGCGCCAGCAGCCAAGATGTAGGGGGCTACTATGGCTACACCTTC. Amino acids: CASSQDVGGYYGYTF. The chain combines TRBV4-1 with TRBJ1-2; 7 bases agree with TRBD1. The CDR3 contains 15 residues. Trimming took 0 bases from V and 3 from J; bases not matched to a gene: 4. The germline V gene has CDR1 MGHRA and CDR2 YSYEKL.

V is TRBV4-1 and J is TRBJ1-2, with D possibly matching TRBD1 (5 bases). The CDR3 is made up of 15 amino acids. V lost 1 base and J lost 2, with 11 bases in between. CDR1 and CDR2 (germline): MGHRA, YSYEKL. In DNA form, the CDR3 reads TGCGCCAGCAGCCAAGTTGGGGAGGGGAACTATGGCTACACCTTC. Translated, it gives CASSQVGEGNYGYTF.

The CDR3 reads CASSLSITGVQPQHF. The CDR3 coding sequence is TGTGCCAGCAGTTTATCGATTACAGGGGTTCAGCCCCAGCATTTT. The chain carries TRBV27 and TRBJ1-5; 7 bases map to TRBD1. The ends lost 0 bases at V and 6 bases at J; junction bases unmatched: 5. The CDR3 loop spans 15 amino acids. From germline, CDR1 is MNHEY and CDR2 SMNVEV (reference sequence).

The chain recombines TRBV4-1 with TRBJ1-2; D remains unclear. Trimming took 4 bases from V and 3 from J, leaving 15 bases between them. Germline CDR1 is MGHRA and CDR2 is YSYEKL. The CDR3 is 15 amino acids. In nucleotides, the CDR3 is TGCGCCAGCAGCCCTCGAGTGGAGGACGACTATGGCTACACCTTC. Amino acid sequence: CASSPRVEDDYGYTF.

This clone was recorded only once. This chain links TRBV11-3 with TRBJ2-5; D uncertain. The V gene lost 2 bases and the J gene lost 4 bases, with 11 bases spanning the gap. Looked up from germline, CDR1 is SGHNT and CDR2 is YENEEA. The CDR3 totals 14 residues. CDR3 amino acids: CASSLSNTPETQYF. CDR3 DNA: TGTGCCAGCAGCTTATCAAACACCCCAGAGACCCAGTACTTC.